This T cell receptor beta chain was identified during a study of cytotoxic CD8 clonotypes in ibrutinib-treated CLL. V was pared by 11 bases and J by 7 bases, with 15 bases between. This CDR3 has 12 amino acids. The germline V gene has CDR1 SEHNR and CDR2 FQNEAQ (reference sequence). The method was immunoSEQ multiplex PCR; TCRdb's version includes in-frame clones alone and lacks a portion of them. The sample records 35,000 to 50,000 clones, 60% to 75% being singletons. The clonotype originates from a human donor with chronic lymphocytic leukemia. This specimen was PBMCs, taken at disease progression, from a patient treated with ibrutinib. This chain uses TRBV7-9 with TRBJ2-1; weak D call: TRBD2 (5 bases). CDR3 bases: TGTGCCGTAGAGCGGCAGGTGAATGAGCAGTTCTTC. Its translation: CAVERQVNEQFF.